This is a list of T cell receptor beta chains from one sample in a study of T cell repertoires in cytomegalovirus infection. Their target antigens are unknown. Using its own MiXCR run on the reads, TCRdb lists one record per CDR3 protein. The table includes more than 90,000 distinct CDR3 sequences, over 9% detected once. The sample comprised PBMCs, sequenced either directly or after in vitro stimulation (not recorded which). These receptors came from a human donor in good health (CMV status not recorded). Some clones in this sample may be carry-over from other donors' samples. Each CDR3 is given with its conserved first and last residue. The order of the fields is V gene, J gene, CDR3 protein.

>TRBV11-3|TRBJ1-1
CASSSGRGAFF
>TRBV5-6|TRBJ2-5
CASSSLWDGGETQYF
>TRBV11-2|TRBJ2-1
CASSLDGNTFGNEQFF
>TRBV5-6|TRBJ1-5
CASSRWWGSDQPQHF
>TRBV11-2|TRBJ2-1
CASSLERYNEQFF
>TRBV27|TRBJ2-3
CASILRGTQYF
>TRBV7-2|TRBJ1-1
CASSRGAMNTEAFF
>TRBV10-3|TRBJ2-2
CAIKGLPGTGELFF
>TRBV4-3|TRBJ2-2
CASSQGAAGPNTGELFF
>TRBV7-9|TRBJ1-1
CASSLVSRGIAEAFF
>TRBV12-3/TRBV12-4|TRBJ2-1
CASSRSGSSYNEQFF
>TRBV27|TRBJ1-4
CASRRQEGMGEKLFF
>TRBV6-1|TRBJ2-2
CASSVGQGAGGELFF
>TRBV25-1|TRBJ2-2
CASRNENTGELFF
>TRBV7-2|TRBJ2-1
CASSRTSGINNEQFF
>TRBV11-3|TRBJ2-7
CASSLTMVTEQYF
>TRBV19|TRBJ2-1
CASSITAGPLDEQFF
>TRBV20-1|TRBJ2-1
CSARGGLASSYNEQFF
>TRBV2|TRBJ2-7
CASSESWVTDEQYF
>TRBV11-3|TRBJ2-6
CASSLAGHSVLTF
>TRBV12-3/TRBV12-4|TRBJ1-1
CASSFRRGTEAFF
>TRBV12-5|TRBJ2-2
CASGNDRALNTGELFF
>TRBV19|TRBJ2-2
CASRLPGLAGGNTGELFF
>TRBV28|TRBJ2-7
CASSYPPGTNEQYF